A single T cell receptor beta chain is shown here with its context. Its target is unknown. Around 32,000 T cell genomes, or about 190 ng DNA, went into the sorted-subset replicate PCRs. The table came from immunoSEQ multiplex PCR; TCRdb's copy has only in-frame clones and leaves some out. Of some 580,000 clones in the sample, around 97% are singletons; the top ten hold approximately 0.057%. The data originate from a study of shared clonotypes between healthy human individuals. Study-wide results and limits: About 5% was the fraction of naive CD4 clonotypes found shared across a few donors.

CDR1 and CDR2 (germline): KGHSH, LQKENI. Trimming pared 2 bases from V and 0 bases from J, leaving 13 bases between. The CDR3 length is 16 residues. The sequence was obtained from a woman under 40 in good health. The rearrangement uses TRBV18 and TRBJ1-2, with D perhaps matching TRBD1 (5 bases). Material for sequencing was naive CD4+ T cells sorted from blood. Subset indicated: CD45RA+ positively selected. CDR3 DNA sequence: TGTGCCAGCTCACCAGGGACCGGGACGACTAACTATGGCTACACCTTC. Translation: CASSPGTGTTNYGYTF.